This T cell receptor beta chain was retrieved from a study of cytomegalovirus exposure and HLA in healthy donors. Primers included in the PCR were 60 Vbeta and 13 Jbeta primers. Profiling relied on immunoSEQ multiplex PCR, and the TCRdb table lists in-frame clones only, not all of them. The table lists tens of thousands of clones, around three fifths of them singletons, with over 14% in the top ten. CDR1 is MNHNY, CDR2 SVGAGI, per germline (reference sequence). V lost 5 bases and J 3 bases, leaving 11 bases between the germline ends. This CDR3 is built from 13 residues. This sequence was found in a woman aged 35 to 49 in good health and CMV-seropositive. Sequenced: PBMCs. The genes are TRBV6-6 and TRBJ2-7; weak D call: TRBD2 (5 bases). Written as DNA, the CDR3 is TGTGCCAGCAGTCGGGGTGAGCTCTACGAGCAGTACTTC. Residues: CASSRGELYEQYF.